The clone carrying this T cell receptor (beta chain) was seen repeatedly, ten times or more. The antigen remains undetermined. TCRdb re-analysed the 5' RACE reads in MiXCR, keeping a single row per CDR3 protein. This table holds about 300,000 distinct CDR3 sequences, 8.7% found once. The CDR3 has 13 amino acids. Germline CDR1 and CDR2: SEHNR and FQNEAQ (reference sequence). With 3 bases removed from V and 4 bases from J, the gap between germline ends came to 6 bases. This sample was taken from a study of T cells after yellow fever vaccination. Study-level points and caveats: Some clonotypes were seen in both the CD4 and the CD8 compartments. These made up a small share and likely arose from convergent recombination. A secondary response was less intense yet reached its peak sooner, at day 5 versus 15.

The sample was CD4+ T cells sorted from PBMCs, taken 5 days after the yellow fever booster vaccination. The receptor was derived from a man younger than 35 who received the YFV17D yellow fever vaccine. The rearrangement joins TRBV7-9 to TRBJ2-2; no reliable D call. CDR3 amino acids: CASSLDGTGELFF. The CDR3, as DNA: TGTGCCAGCAGCTTGGACGGCACCGGGGAGCTGTTTTTT.